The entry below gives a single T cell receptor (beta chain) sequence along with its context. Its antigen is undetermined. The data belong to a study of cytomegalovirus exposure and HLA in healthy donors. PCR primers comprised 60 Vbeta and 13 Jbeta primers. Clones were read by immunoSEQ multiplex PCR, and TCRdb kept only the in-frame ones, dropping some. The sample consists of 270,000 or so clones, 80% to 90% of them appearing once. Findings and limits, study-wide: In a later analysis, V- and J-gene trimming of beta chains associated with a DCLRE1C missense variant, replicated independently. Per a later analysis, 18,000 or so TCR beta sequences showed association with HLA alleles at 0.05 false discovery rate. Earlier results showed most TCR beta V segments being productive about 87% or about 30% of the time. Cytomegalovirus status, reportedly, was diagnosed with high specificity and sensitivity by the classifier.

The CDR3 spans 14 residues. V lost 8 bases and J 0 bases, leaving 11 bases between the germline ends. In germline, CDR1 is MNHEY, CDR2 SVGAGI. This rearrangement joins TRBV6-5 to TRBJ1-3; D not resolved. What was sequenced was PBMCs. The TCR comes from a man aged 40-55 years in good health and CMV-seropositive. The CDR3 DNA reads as TGTGCCAGCGGGCGGGGAGGCTCTGGAAACACCATATATTTT. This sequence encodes CASGRGGSGNTIYF.